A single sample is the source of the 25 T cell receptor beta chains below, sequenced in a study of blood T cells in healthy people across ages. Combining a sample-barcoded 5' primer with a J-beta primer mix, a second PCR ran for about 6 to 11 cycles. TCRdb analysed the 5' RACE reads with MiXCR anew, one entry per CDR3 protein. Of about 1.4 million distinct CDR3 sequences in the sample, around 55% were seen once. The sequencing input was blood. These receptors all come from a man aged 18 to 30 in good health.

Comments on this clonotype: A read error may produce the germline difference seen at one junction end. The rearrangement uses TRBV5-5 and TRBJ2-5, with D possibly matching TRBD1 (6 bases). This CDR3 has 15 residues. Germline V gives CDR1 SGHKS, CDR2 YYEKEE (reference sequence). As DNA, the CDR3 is TGTGCCGGCAGCACCCACGGACAGAGCCAAGAGACCCAGTACTTC. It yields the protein CAGSTHGQSQETQYF.

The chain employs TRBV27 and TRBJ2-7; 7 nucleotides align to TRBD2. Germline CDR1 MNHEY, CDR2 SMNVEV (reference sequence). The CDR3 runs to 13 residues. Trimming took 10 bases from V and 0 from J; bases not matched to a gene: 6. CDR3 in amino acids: CATASGYSYEQYF. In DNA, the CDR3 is TGTGCCACGGCTAGCGGATACTCCTACGAGCAGTACTTC.

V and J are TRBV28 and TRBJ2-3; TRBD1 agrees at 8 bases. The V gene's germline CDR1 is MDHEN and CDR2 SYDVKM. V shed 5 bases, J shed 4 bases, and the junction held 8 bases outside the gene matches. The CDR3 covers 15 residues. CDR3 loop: CASSRGQGFADTQYF. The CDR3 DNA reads TGTGCCAGCAGTCGCGGACAGGGATTTGCAGATACGCAGTATTTT. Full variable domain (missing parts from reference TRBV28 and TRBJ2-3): DVKVTQSSRYLVKRTGEKVFLECVQDMDHENMFWYRQDPGLGLRLIYFSYDVKMKEKGDIPEGYSVSREKKERFSLILESASTNQTSMYLCASSRGQGFADTQYFGPGTRLTVL.

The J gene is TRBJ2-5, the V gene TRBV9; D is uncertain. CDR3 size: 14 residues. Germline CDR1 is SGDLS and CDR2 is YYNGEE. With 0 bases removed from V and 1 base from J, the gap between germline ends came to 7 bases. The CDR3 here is CASSVAFAQETQYF. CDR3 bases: TGTGCCAGCAGCGTAGCGTTTGCCCAAGAGACCCAGTACTTC.

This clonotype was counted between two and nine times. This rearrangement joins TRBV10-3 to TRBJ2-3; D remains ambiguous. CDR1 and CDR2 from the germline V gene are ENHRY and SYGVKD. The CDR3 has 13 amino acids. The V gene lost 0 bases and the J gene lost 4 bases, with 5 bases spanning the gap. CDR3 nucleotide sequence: TGTGCCATCAGTGAGTCTGCCTCAGATACGCAGTATTTT. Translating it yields CAISESASDTQYF.

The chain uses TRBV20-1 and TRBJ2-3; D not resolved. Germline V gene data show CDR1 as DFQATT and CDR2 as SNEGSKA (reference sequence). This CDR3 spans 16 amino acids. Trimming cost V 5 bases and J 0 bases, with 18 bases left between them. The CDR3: CSAHPVHKSSTDTQYF. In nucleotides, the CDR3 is TGCAGTGCTCACCCGGTACACAAGAGTAGCACAGATACGCAGTATTTT.

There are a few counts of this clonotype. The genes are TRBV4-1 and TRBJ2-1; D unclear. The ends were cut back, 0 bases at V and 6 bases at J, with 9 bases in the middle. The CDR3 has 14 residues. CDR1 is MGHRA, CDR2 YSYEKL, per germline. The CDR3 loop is CASSQEGWGNEQFF. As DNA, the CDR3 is TGCGCCAGCAGCCAAGAGGGATGGGGCAATGAGCAGTTCTTC.

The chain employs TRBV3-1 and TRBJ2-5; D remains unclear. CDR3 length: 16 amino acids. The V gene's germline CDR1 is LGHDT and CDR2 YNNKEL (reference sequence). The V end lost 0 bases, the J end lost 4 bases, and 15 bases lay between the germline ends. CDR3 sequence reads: CASSQDPTLGTETQYF. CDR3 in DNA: TGTGCCAGCAGCCAAGATCCGACTCTCGGTACAGAGACCCAGTACTTC.

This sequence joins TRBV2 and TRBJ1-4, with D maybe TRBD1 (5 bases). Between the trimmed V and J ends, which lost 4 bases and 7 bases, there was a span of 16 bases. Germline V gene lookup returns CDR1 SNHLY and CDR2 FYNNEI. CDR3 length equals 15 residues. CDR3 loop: CASSVRGGSGEKLFF. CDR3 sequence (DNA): TGTGCCAGCAGTGTGCGGGGGGGGTCGGGTGAAAAACTGTTTTTT.

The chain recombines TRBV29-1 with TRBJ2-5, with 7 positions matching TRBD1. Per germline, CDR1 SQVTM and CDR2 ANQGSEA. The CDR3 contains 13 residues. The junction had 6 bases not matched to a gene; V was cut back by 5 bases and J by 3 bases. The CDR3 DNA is TGCAGCGTTTCCCTAACAGGGGAAGAGACCCAGTACTTC. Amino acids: CSVSLTGEETQYF.

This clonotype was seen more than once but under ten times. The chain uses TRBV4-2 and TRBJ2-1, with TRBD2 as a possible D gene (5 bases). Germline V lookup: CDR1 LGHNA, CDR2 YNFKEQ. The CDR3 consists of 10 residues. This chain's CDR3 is CATGGALQFF. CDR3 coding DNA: TGTGCTACCGGAGGCGCTTTGCAGTTCTTC.

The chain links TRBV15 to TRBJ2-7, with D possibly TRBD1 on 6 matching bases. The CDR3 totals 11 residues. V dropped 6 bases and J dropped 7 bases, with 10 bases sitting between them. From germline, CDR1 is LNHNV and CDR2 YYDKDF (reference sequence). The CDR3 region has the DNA TGTGCCACCAGAGACACAGGGGAGCAGTACTTC. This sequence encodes CATRDTGEQYF.

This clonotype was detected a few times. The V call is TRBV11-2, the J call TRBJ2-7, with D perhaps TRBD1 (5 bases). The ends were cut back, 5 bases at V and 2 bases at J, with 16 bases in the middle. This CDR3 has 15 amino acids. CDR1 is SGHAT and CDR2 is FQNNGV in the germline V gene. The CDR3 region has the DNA TGTGCCAGCAGCATGCCCGACAGTCCCACCTACGAGCAGTACTTC. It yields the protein CASSMPDSPTYEQYF.

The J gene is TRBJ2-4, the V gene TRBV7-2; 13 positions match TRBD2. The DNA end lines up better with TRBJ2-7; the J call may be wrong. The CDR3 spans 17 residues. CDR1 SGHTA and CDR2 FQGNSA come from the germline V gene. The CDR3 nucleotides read TGTGCCAGCAGCTTAGCGGGGACTAGCGGGGTGAACTACGAGCAGTACTTC. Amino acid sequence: CASSLAGTSGVNYEQYF.

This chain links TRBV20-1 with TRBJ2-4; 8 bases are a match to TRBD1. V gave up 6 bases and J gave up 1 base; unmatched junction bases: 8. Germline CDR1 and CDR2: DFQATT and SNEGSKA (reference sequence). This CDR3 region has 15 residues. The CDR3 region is CSAQGQVFAKNIQYF. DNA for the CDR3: TGCAGTGCCCAGGGACAGGTCTTCGCCAAAAACATTCAGTACTTC.

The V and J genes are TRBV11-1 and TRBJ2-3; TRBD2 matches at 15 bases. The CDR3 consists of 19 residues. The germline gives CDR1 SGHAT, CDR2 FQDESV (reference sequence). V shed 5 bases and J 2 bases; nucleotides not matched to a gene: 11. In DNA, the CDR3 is TGTGCCAGCAGCGCTACGGGACTAGCGGGAGGACTCCACACAGATACGCAGTATTTT. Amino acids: CASSATGLAGGLHTDTQYF.

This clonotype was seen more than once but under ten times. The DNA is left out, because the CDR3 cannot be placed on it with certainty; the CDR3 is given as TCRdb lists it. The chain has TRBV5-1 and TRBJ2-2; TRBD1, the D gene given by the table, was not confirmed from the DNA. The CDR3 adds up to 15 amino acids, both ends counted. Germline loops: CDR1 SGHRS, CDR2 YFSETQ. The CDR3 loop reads CASSGTGQFFGELFF.

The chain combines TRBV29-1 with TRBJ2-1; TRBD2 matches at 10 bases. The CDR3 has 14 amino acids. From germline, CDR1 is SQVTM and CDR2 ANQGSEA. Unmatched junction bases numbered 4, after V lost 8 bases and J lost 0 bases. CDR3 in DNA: TGCAGCTCTCCTAGCGGGAGCTCCTACAATGAGCAGTTCTTC. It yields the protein CSSPSGSSYNEQFF.

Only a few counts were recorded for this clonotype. CDR3 region: CSASGGQGETQYF. In DNA, the CDR3 is TGCAGTGCTAGCGGGGGGCAGGGAGAGACCCAGTACTTC. The chain combines TRBV20-1 with TRBJ2-5; a possible D gene is TRBD2 (7 bases). The CDR3 has 13 amino acids. Germline lookup yields CDR1 DFQATT and CDR2 SNEGSKA (reference sequence). V was cut by 3 bases and J by 4 bases, with 12 bases left in between.

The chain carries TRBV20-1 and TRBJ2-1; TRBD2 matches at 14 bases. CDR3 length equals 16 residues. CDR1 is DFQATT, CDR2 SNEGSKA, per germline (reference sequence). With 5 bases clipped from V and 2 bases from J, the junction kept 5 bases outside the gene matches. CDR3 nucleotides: TGCAGTGCTCCGGGACTAGCGGGAGCGCCCTACAATGAGCAGTTCTTC. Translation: CSAPGLAGAPYNEQFF.

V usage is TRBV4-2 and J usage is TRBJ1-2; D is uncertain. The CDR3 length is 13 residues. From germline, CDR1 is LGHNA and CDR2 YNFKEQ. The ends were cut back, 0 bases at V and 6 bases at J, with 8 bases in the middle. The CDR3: CASSQERGNGYTF. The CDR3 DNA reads TGTGCCAGCAGCCAAGAACGTGGGAATGGCTACACCTTC.

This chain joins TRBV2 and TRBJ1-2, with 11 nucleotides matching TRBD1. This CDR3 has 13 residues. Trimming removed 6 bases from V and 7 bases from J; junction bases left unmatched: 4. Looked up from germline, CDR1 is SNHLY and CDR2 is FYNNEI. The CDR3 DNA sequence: TGTGCCAGCAGGGACAGGGGGCGCGGTGGCTACACCTTC. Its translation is CASRDRGRGGYTF.

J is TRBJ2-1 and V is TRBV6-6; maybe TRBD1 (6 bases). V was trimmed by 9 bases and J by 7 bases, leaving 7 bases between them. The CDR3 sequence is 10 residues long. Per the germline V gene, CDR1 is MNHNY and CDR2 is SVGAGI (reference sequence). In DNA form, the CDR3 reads TGTGCCAGACAGGGTAATGAGCAGTTCTTC. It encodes CARQGNEQFF.

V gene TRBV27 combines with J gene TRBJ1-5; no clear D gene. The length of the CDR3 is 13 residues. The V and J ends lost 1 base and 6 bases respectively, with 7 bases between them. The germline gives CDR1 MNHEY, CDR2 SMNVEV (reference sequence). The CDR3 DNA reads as TGTGCCAGCAGTTTATTGGCTTTTCAGCCCCAGCATTTT. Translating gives CASSLLAFQPQHF.

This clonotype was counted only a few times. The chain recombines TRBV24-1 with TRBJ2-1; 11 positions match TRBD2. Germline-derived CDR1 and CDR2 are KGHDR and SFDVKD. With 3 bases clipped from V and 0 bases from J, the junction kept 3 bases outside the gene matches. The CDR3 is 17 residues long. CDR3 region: CATSDSSGGASYNEQFF. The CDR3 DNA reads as TGTGCCACCAGTGATAGTAGCGGGGGGGCCTCCTACAATGAGCAGTTCTTC.